What follows are 9 T cell receptor beta chains derived from one specimen sequenced in a study of pediatric ulcerative colitis. TCRdb's table, derived via immunoSEQ multiplex PCR, lists solely in-frame clones and lacks some. The sample includes more than 50,000 clones, about 87% seen only once; the top ten take approximately 1.5%. The specimen was blood. The receptors come from a boy younger than 18 who was a control in a study of pediatric ulcerative colitis.

The chain links TRBV27 to TRBJ1-5; 8 positions match TRBD1. CDR3 size: 15 residues. V trimming: 4 bases; J trimming: 5 bases; junction bases outside the gene matches: 7. Germline loops: CDR1 MNHEY, CDR2 SMNVEV (reference sequence). The CDR3 reads CASSWTGSLDQPQHF. The CDR3 nucleotides are TGTGCCAGCAGTTGGACAGGGTCTTTAGATCAGCCCCAGCATTTT.

The rearrangement links TRBV27 to TRBJ2-1, with 14 positions matching TRBD2. The V gene's germline CDR1 is MNHEY and CDR2 SMNVEV (reference sequence). V dropped 6 bases and J dropped 15; count of bases not matched to a gene: 10. This CDR3 contains 14 residues. DNA for the CDR3: TGTGCCAGCAGCTCCGGGACTAGCGGGAGTCATCGGTTCTTC. Its protein product is CASSSGTSGSHRFF.

This clone has a handful of counts. This chain uses TRBV27 with TRBJ1-1; D call uncertain. The ends were cut back, 9 bases at V and 4 bases at J, with 9 bases in the middle. The CDR3 spans 11 residues. Germline V CDR1 and CDR2: MNHEY, SMNVEV (reference sequence). CDR3 residues: CASSLGTEAFF. The CDR3 bases are TGTGCCAGTTCCCTGGGCACTGAAGCTTTCTTT.

V usage is TRBV4-3 and J usage is TRBJ1-6; 10 nucleotides agree with TRBD1. Germline assignment: CDR1 LGHNA and CDR2 YSLEER. This CDR3 comprises 15 residues. Losses at the gene ends were 2 bases for V and 10 bases for J; bases not matched to a gene: 5. CDR3 sequence reads: CASSQMTGGLSPLHF. CDR3 DNA sequence: TGCGCCAGCAGCCAAATGACAGGGGGCCTCTCACCCCTCCACTTT.

A few counts support this clone. The genes are TRBV5-1 and TRBJ2-2, with 12 bases that match TRBD2. Germline lookup yields CDR1 SGHRS and CDR2 YFSETQ. The junction had 4 bases not matched to a gene; V was cut back by 10 bases and J by 0 bases. CDR3 length: 15 residues. The CDR3 is CAYRTSGTNTGELFF. The DNA of the CDR3 is TGCGCCTATCGGACTAGCGGGACGAACACCGGGGAGCTGTTTTTT.

This clone has only one observation. The chain joins TRBV30 to TRBJ2-2, with D perhaps TRBD1 (6 bases). V was shortened by 3 bases and J by 1 base, with 6 bases between the two germline ends. This CDR3 spans 13 amino acids. The germline CDR1 and CDR2 sequences are GTSNPN and SVGIG (reference sequence). The CDR3 loop is CAWRTGNTGELFF. In DNA form, the CDR3 reads TGTGCCTGGAGGACAGGGAACACCGGGGAGCTGTTTTTT.

The table lists this clone with a count of one. CDR3 nucleotide sequence: TGTGCCATCAGTGCTCAGTACTCTGGAAACACCATATATTTT. Its translation: CAISAQYSGNTIYF. This chain links TRBV10-3 with TRBJ1-3; D is ambiguous. There are 14 residues in the CDR3. Trimming removed 4 bases from V and 0 bases from J, with 7 bases in between. Germline CDR1 is ENHRY and CDR2 is SYGVKD.

The gene calls are TRBV14 and TRBJ2-7; unclear D gene. The CDR3 length is 12 residues. Germline values: CDR1 SGHDN, CDR2 FVKESK. Between the trimmed V and J ends, which lost 5 bases and 2 bases, there was a span of 7 bases. The CDR3: CASSGTTYEQYF. The CDR3 DNA follows: TGTGCCAGCAGCGGAACCACCTACGAGCAGTACTTC.

V gene TRBV9 combines with J gene TRBJ2-7; D might be TRBD2 (5 bases). The CDR3 has 14 residues. Germline V gives CDR1 SGDLS, CDR2 YYNGEE. Trimming stripped 2 bases from V and 3 bases from J, with 12 bases between. The DNA of the CDR3 is TGTGCCAGCAGCGTCGAGTGGACTGGCTACGAGCAGTACTTC. Translating it yields CASSVEWTGYEQYF.